What follows describes a single T cell receptor beta chain. Its antigen is still unknown. Extraction of total RNA produced a minimum of 6 micrograms from each sample. The CDR3 is 13 amino acids. V lost 3 bases and J lost 9, with 10 bases in between. From germline, CDR1 is SGDLS and CDR2 YYNGEE. This entry comes from a study of blood T cells in healthy people across ages. Broader study findings: Without sorted subsets, naive and antigen-experienced compartments could not be conclusively compared.

Through a sample-barcoded 5' primer and a J-beta primer mix, a second PCR was run for roughly 7 to 11 cycles. Each sample yielded at least 2.5 million CDR3-containing paired-end reads. TCRdb re-derived calls from the 5' RACE reads in MiXCR, one entry per CDR3 protein. Here the sample spans 1.8 million or so distinct CDR3 sequences, 39% being singletons. The source is a human donor in good health. V gene TRBV9 combines with J gene TRBJ1-6; D perhaps matches TRBD1 (5 bases). Sequenced input: blood. This chain's CDR3 is CASSASGSSPLHF. CDR3 DNA: TGTGCCAGCAGCGCCTCAGGGTCTTCACCCCTCCACTTT. The variable domain in full, completed from reference TRBV9 and TRBJ1-6, reads DSGVTQTPKHLITATGQRVTLRCSPRSGDLSVYWYQQSLDQGLQFLIQYYNGEERAKGNILERFSAQQFPDLHSELNLSSLELGDSALYFCASSASGSSPLHFGNGTRLTVT.